Presented here are 25 T cell receptor beta chains from one specimen sequenced in a study of beta chain features in type 1 diabetes. Antigens of these TCRs are unknown. Of the isolated RNA, all was reverse transcribed, and so the sequenced material was expressed TCRB transcripts. Measured with immunoSEQ multiplex PCR; TCRdb has only the in-frame clones, and not every one. In the table there are around 650,000 clones, 12% of which are singletons. Overall study results and limits: In all four CD4+ subsets, TCRB CDR3 length was significantly, moderately reduced in type 1 diabetes.

Specimen: naive CD4+ T cells from blood. The receptor source for this set is a young man with type 1 diabetes.

This clone was seen more than once but under ten times. The chain joins TRBV14 to TRBJ2-1; 14 bases map to TRBD2. Germline CDR1 SGHDN, CDR2 FVKESK. V lost 4 bases to trimming and J lost 6 bases; unmatched junction nucleotides: 5. The CDR3 is made up of 16 amino acids. The CDR3 here is CASSRGLAGDFNEQFF. CDR3 nucleotide sequence: TGTGCCAGCAGCCGGGGACTAGCGGGGGATTTCAATGAGCAGTTCTTC.

The chain uses TRBV25-1 and TRBJ1-1; D is perhaps TRBD1 (5 bases). V dropped 8 bases and J dropped 4 bases, with 17 bases sitting between them. The length of the CDR3 is 14 residues. Germline assignment: CDR1 MGHDK and CDR2 SYGVNS. This CDR3 is CASARAGVITEAFF. The DNA of the CDR3 is TGTGCCAGCGCCAGAGCGGGGGTCATCACTGAAGCTTTCTTT.

V and J are TRBV4-3 and TRBJ2-5; TRBD2 agrees at 10 bases. The trim removed 0 bases at V and 3 bases at J, leaving 4 bases unmatched. Germline V gene data show CDR1 as LGHNA and CDR2 as YSLEER. The CDR3 is 16 residues long. Written as DNA, the CDR3 is TGCGCCAGCAGCCAAGATCTTACTAGCGGGGAAGAGACCCAGTACTTC. It specifies CASSQDLTSGEETQYF.

This clone was counted only a few times. This chain uses TRBV15 with TRBJ1-2; D unclear. The V end was cut by 5 bases, the J end by 5 bases, with 12 bases between. Looked up from germline, CDR1 is LNHNV and CDR2 is YYDKDF (reference sequence). The CDR3 has 13 residues. The CDR3 DNA reads TGTGCCACCAGCCCCCAGCGAGGGTATGGCTACACCTTC. Translating gives CATSPQRGYGYTF.

This clone has just a few counts. The chain carries TRBV7-2 and TRBJ2-2; D not certain. CDR1 is SGHTA and CDR2 is FQGNSA in the germline V gene. Trimming stripped 4 bases from V and 4 bases from J, with 4 bases between. This CDR3 is built from 12 residues. This CDR3 is CASSSSTGELFF. The CDR3 DNA reads TGTGCCAGCAGCTCTTCCACCGGGGAGCTGTTTTTT.

This clone occurred a few times. The V call is TRBV9, the J call TRBJ1-1; no definite D call. The CDR3 runs to 14 residues. Trimming left V 3 bases short and J 3 bases short, with 12 bases between. The germline CDR1 and CDR2 sequences are SGDLS and YYNGEE. The CDR3 sequence: CASSGPLADTEAFF. CDR3 coding DNA: TGTGCCAGCAGCGGTCCACTAGCGGACACTGAAGCTTTCTTT.

The table lists this clone with a few counts. The V gene is TRBV18, the J gene TRBJ1-2, with TRBD1 identical over 7 bases. V trimming: 6 bases; J trimming: 2 bases; junction bases outside the gene matches: 6. This CDR3 contains 14 residues. Per the germline V gene, CDR1 is KGHSH and CDR2 is LQKENI. CDR3 loop: CASSYRQGNYGYTF. The DNA for the CDR3 is TGTGCCAGCTCCTATAGACAGGGCAACTATGGCTACACCTTC.

The gene calls are TRBV6-1 and TRBJ2-7, with 8 positions matching TRBD1. V lost 4 bases and J lost 4; bases outside the gene matches: 9. Germline V gene data show CDR1 as MNHNS and CDR2 as SASEGT. The CDR3 consists of 15 residues. The CDR3 sequence is CASSVGQGAVYEQYF. The CDR3 DNA reads TGTGCCAGCAGTGTGGGTCAGGGGGCTGTGTACGAGCAGTACTTC.

In its sample, this clone was seen many times. This chain connects TRBV14 to TRBJ1-6; D remains ambiguous. The CDR3 covers 16 residues. Germline V gene sequence: CDR1 SGHDN, CDR2 FVKESK. V was pared by 5 bases and J by 5 bases, with 16 bases between. CDR3 region: CASSSGHPANNSPLHF. The CDR3 bases are TGTGCCAGCAGCTCGGGTCACCCGGCGAATAATTCACCCCTCCACTTT.

This clone has only a few counts. The chain joins TRBV9 to TRBJ2-5; D tentatively reads TRBD1 or TRBD2 (5 bases each). The CDR3 has 14 residues. CDR1 is SGDLS, CDR2 YYNGEE, per germline. The V gene lost 4 bases and the J gene lost 2 bases, with 12 bases spanning the gap. The CDR3 spells CASSPGTAQETQYF. In DNA form, the CDR3 reads TGTGCCAGCAGCCCCGGGACGGCACAAGAGACCCAGTACTTC.

This chain connects TRBV9 to TRBJ2-1; 12 nucleotides line up with TRBD2. Germline V gene data show CDR1 as SGDLS and CDR2 as YYNGEE. J lost 8 bases, V lost 4 bases, and 7 bases had no gene match. The CDR3 covers 15 residues. Here the CDR3 reads CASSKTSGGPYEQFF. Written as DNA, the CDR3 is TGTGCCAGCAGCAAAACTAGCGGGGGGCCCTATGAGCAGTTCTTC.

The chain has TRBV28 and TRBJ1-4; TRBD1 matches at 11 bases. V was clipped by 1 base and J by 8 bases; unmatched bases: 6. The CDR3 loop spans 16 amino acids. Germline CDR1 is MDHEN and CDR2 is SYDVKM. The CDR3 DNA reads TGTGCCAGCAGTTTATCCAAGGGACAGGGGGAGGAAAAACTGTTTTTT. It encodes CASSLSKGQGEEKLFF.

There are a few counts of this clone. This chain connects TRBV6-5 to TRBJ2-5, with D perhaps matching TRBD1 (7 bases). CDR1 MNHEY and CDR2 SVGAGI come from the germline V gene. V lost 4 bases and J 4 bases, leaving 10 bases between the germline ends. The CDR3 runs to 13 residues. CDR3 DNA sequence: TGTGCCAGCAGTTCAGGGGGGTTAGAGACCCAGTACTTC. Its protein is CASSSGGLETQYF.

This sequence joins TRBV29-1 and TRBJ2-1; D perhaps matches TRBD1 (5 bases). V shed 4 bases and J shed 5 bases, with 9 bases lying between them. CDR3 length equals 12 residues. CDR1 and CDR2 from the germline V gene are SQVTM and ANQGSEA. The CDR3 sequence is CSVVRDDNEQFF. CDR3 bases: TGCAGCGTTGTCAGGGATGACAATGAGCAGTTCTTC.

This chain connects TRBV6-5 to TRBJ2-2; TRBD1 might be the D (5 bases). Germline CDR1 is MNHEY and CDR2 is SVGAGI. V lost 6 bases and J 5 bases, leaving 13 bases between the germline ends. The CDR3 spans 14 residues. The CDR3 region has the DNA TGTGCCAGCAGAGTGATCACAGGTACCGGGGAGCTGTTTTTT. It codes for CASRVITGTGELFF.

The CDR3 DNA reads TGTGCCAGCAGCTCGTTGAGGGGAGACCAAGAGACCCAGTACTTC. It translates to CASSSLRGDQETQYF. The rearrangement joins TRBV5-6 to TRBJ2-5; D possibly matches TRBD1 or TRBD2 (5 bases each). V was cut by 3 bases and J by 0 bases, with 12 bases left in between. The CDR3 is made up of 15 amino acids. Germline CDR1 reads SGHDT; CDR2 reads YYEEEE.

A few counts support this clone. The genes are TRBV6-1 and TRBJ2-3, with D possibly TRBD1 on 6 matching bases. The CDR3 is 15 amino acids. V was clipped by 3 bases and J by 2 bases, with 12 bases between them. In germline, CDR1 is MNHNS, CDR2 SASEGT. CDR3: CASSDFGQFTDTQYF. The CDR3 DNA is TGTGCCAGCAGTGACTTCGGACAGTTCACAGATACGCAGTATTTT.

This clone was seen more than once but under ten times. The chain has TRBV25-1 and TRBJ2-3; D not resolved. Germline assignment: CDR1 MGHDK and CDR2 SYGVNS. The length of the CDR3 is 13 residues. V lost 3 bases and J lost 5, with 9 bases in between. CDR3 region: CASSDHPRDTQYF. DNA for the CDR3: TGTGCCAGCAGTGATCACCCACGAGATACGCAGTATTTT.

The sample holds a few counts of this clone. CDR3 coding DNA: TGTGCCAGCAGTGACGAGCCCACGAATGAGCAGTTCTTC. Its translation: CASSDEPTNEQFF. The rearrangement links TRBV6-4 to TRBJ2-1; D not certain. Germline CDR1 is MRHNA and CDR2 is SNTAGT. V was trimmed by 2 bases and J by 7 bases, leaving 9 bases between them. This CDR3 has 13 residues.

This clone was picked up a small number of times. The chain joins TRBV7-2 to TRBJ2-1; the D is unclear. Germline CDR1 and CDR2: SGHTA and FQGNSA. CDR3 length: 17 residues. V gave up 3 bases and J gave up 4 bases, with 19 bases separating them. The CDR3 loop is CASSFGADPRWYNEQFF. CDR3 DNA: TGTGCCAGCAGCTTTGGTGCGGACCCCAGGTGGTACAATGAGCAGTTCTTC.

The table lists this clone with a few counts. The chain recombines TRBV6-5 with TRBJ2-1; D is perhaps TRBD1 or TRBD2 (5 bases each). Germline V CDR1 and CDR2: MNHEY, SVGAGI. The V end lost 4 bases, the J end lost 7 bases, and 17 bases lay between the germline ends. The CDR3 has 15 amino acids. CDR3 DNA: TGTGCCAGCAGTTCCGGGACGCTTTTCGCGAATGAGCAGTTCTTC. Its protein is CASSSGTLFANEQFF.

CDR3 DNA: TGCGCCAGCAGTTTACAATACGCAGGGTCTGGGGCCAACGTCCTGACTTTC. This codes for CASSLQYAGSGANVLTF. The chain recombines TRBV5-1 with TRBJ2-6, with a possible D match to TRBD1 (5 bases). The CDR3 covers 17 residues. CDR1 is SGHRS, CDR2 YFSETQ, per germline. The ends were cut back, 5 bases at V and 1 base at J, with 16 bases in the middle.

In its sample, this clone was seen a few times. Written as DNA, the CDR3 is TGTGCCAGCAGCTTAGGTGAAGCACTCACTGAAGCTTTCTTT. This gives the protein CASSLGEALTEAFF. The chain has TRBV7-9 and TRBJ1-1, with no clear D. This CDR3 is built from 14 residues. Per germline, CDR1 SEHNR and CDR2 FQNEAQ (reference sequence). V gave up 1 base and J gave up 4 bases, with 10 bases separating them.

This clone has more than one count but fewer than ten. V gene TRBV4-1 combines with J gene TRBJ1-2; 7 bases fit TRBD1. The V gene end was trimmed by 5 bases and the J gene end by 0 bases; junction bases not matched to a gene: 9. Per the germline V gene, CDR1 is MGHRA and CDR2 is YSYEKL. This CDR3 comprises 16 residues. CDR3 residues: CASSSTVGQTNYGYTF. As DNA, the CDR3 is TGCGCCAGCAGCTCAACAGTGGGACAGACTAACTATGGCTACACCTTC.

The J gene is TRBJ2-5, the V gene TRBV4-2; no clear D gene. The CDR3 covers 16 residues. Germline loops: CDR1 LGHNA, CDR2 YNFKEQ. Trimming shortened V by 1 base and J by 5 bases, and 17 bases separated the two germline ends. CDR3 bases: TGTGCCAGCAGCCAAGTGTCCCCTTCTCCGCAGGAGACCCAGTACTTC. As protein: CASSQVSPSPQETQYF.